This note documents a single TCR beta chain sequence. CDR3 length: 13 residues. V lost 4 bases and J 4 bases, leaving 9 bases between the germline ends. CDR1 ENHRY and CDR2 SYGVKD come from the germline V gene. This specimen comes from a study of blood T cell repertoires in COVID-19. Repertoires were generated with immunoSEQ multiplex PCR, while TCRdb's copy carries only in-frame clones and drops some. The table includes some 150,000 clones, 65% to 90% detected once. The source is an older man with acute or convalescent COVID-19. Sequenced sample: peripheral blood. The rearrangement links TRBV10-3 to TRBJ2-3; D is uncertain. The CDR3 DNA sequence: TGTGCCATCAGTGTCAACAGCCCAGATACGCAGTATTTT. Translated, it gives CAISVNSPDTQYF.